A selection of T cell receptor beta chains follows, all from one sample in a study of control samples from healthy donors and cancer patients. The data were produced by immunoSEQ multiplex PCR, yet TCRdb's version contains in-frame clones alone and is incomplete. The sample has about 150,000 clones, approximately 91% seen once. Sequences were obtained from blood. Source of these receptors: a woman in her thirties or forties in good health. CDR3s include the opening cysteine and the closing phenylalanine or tryptophan. Each record gives: J gene, clone size, V gene, D gene, CDR3 DNA, CDR3 protein. A D gene is named only where the DNA matches it firmly. Expanded clones get a size class; other rows say once, few or many, or leave the size out.

>TRBJ1-1|.|TRBV7-9|TRBD1
TGTGCCAGCAGCTACGGTCATGACAGGGGTAACACTGAAGCTTTCTTT
CASSYGHDRGNTEAFF
>TRBJ1-2|.|TRBV6-5|.
TGTGCCAGCAGTTACGGGCGGTTGGACTATGGCTACACCTTC
CASSYGRLDYGYTF
>TRBJ2-3|.|TRBV3-1/TRBV3-2|.
TGTGCCAGCAGCCAAGCAGCCTTTGGGGGGGATACGCAGTATTTT
CASSQAAFGGDTQYF
>TRBJ2-2|.|TRBV5-1|.
TGCGCCAGCAGCTTGGAATCGGGTAGGCCGAACACCGGGGAGCTGTTTTTT
CASSLESGRPNTGELFF
>TRBJ1-5|once|TRBV29-1|TRBD1
TGCAGCGTGGGACAGGGTGGCAATCAGCCCCAGCATTTT
CSVGQGGNQPQHF
>TRBJ1-6|.|TRBV5-1|TRBD1
TGCGCCAGCAGCCAGGGGGAAGGGGGCTATAATTCACCCCTCCACTTT
CASSQGEGGYNSPLHF
>TRBJ2-7|.|TRBV5-1|.
TGCGCCAGCAGCTTGTCGGGGGACCCCTACGAGCAGTACTTC
CASSLSGDPYEQYF
>TRBJ1-3|.|TRBV11-2|.
TGTGCCAGCAGCTTAAAAGGAGCTGGAAACACCATATATTTT
CASSLKGAGNTIYF
>TRBJ2-1|.|TRBV5-4|.
TGTGCCAGCAGCCTATTAGATGAGCAGTTCTTC
CASSLLDEQFF
>TRBJ1-2|.|TRBV27|TRBD1
TGTGCCAGCAGTTTATCCCGGGACAGGGGGAACGGCTACACCTTC
CASSLSRDRGNGYTF
>TRBJ1-5|.|TRBV3-1/TRBV3-2|.
TGTGCCAGCAGCCAAGGGACCGACCTCCCCAATCAGCCCCAGCATTTT
CASSQGTDLPNQPQHF
>TRBJ2-3|.|TRBV5-1|.
TGCGCCAGCAGCTTGGTCCGGGGGGCGGGAACAGATACGCAGTATTTT
CASSLVRGAGTDTQYF
>TRBJ1-5|.|TRBV27|TRBD1
TGTGCCAGCAGTGACCAGGGGGGAGGGACAAATCAGCCCCAGCATTTT
CASSDQGGGTNQPQHF
>TRBJ2-5|.|TRBV19|.
TGTGCCAGTATGGATTGGGAATCGGGAGAAGAGTTCCAGTACTTC
CASMDWESGEEFQYF
>TRBJ2-5|.|TRBV5-1|.
TGCGCCAGCAGCTTTTCTGGTGGGGGCGCGGCGGAGACCCAGTACTTC
CASSFSGGGAAETQYF
>TRBJ2-1|once|TRBV5-1|.
TGCGCCAGCAGCTTGGAGGCGGGGCGGGGCAATGAGCAGTTCTTC
CASSLEAGRGNEQFF
>TRBJ1-2|.|TRBV7-8|TRBD1
TGTGCCAGCAGCTCCGACAGGGTCCATGGCTACACCTTC
CASSSDRVHGYTF
>TRBJ2-1|.|TRBV27|.
TGTGCCAGCAGTTTATCGCCCTACAATGAGCAGTTCTTC
CASSLSPYNEQFF
>TRBJ1-6|.|TRBV4-1|.
TGCGCCAGCAGCCAACAGGGCACCAGTAATTCACCCCTCCACTTT
CASSQQGTSNSPLHF
>TRBJ2-1|.|TRBV5-1|TRBD2
TGCGCCAGCAGCTTGGGAGGGGCAGGCCTAGCGGGGGTTAATGAGCAGTTCTTC
CASSLGGAGLAGVNEQFF
>TRBJ1-5|.|TRBV6-5|.
TGTGCCAGCAGTTTGGGGGGGGTTGGTCAGCCCCAGCATTTT
CASSLGGVGQPQHF
>TRBJ2-1|.|TRBV4-1|.
TGCGCCAGCAGCCAAGACCCAGGGAATGAGCAGTTCTTC
CASSQDPGNEQFF
>TRBJ1-2|.|TRBV4-1|.
TGCGCCAGCAGCCCGACAGAGTCACTTAACTATGGCTACACCTTC
CASSPTESLNYGYTF
>TRBJ1-6|.|TRBV28|TRBD1
TGTGCCAGCAGTTCATACGGACAGGGCTATAATTCACCCCTCCACTTT
CASSSYGQGYNSPLHF
>TRBJ1-1|.|TRBV6-5|.
TGTGCCAGCAGTTACTACGACACCTTGAACACTGAAGCTTTCTTT
CASSYYDTLNTEAFF